Sequencing of this T cell receptor (beta chain) was carried out in a study of CD8 T cells in ankylosing spondylitis. One entry per CDR3 protein, called by TCRdb with MiXCR from the 5' RACE reads. Counted here are 210,000 or so distinct CDR3 sequences, 8% to 10% occurring once; the ten biggest clones make up approximately 5%. The germline gives CDR1 MNHEY, CDR2 SMNVEV (reference sequence). The CDR3 has 13 amino acids. The V and J ends lost 6 bases and 5 bases respectively, with 12 bases between them. This clonotype has a count of ten or more. The rearrangement uses TRBV27 and TRBJ2-3, with D unclear. The TCR originated in a female donor with ankylosing spondylitis or in good health (not recorded which). Sample: blood, either unsorted or a sorted T cell fraction (not recorded which). This chain's CDR3 is CASRSIAIDTQYF. In DNA, the CDR3 is TGTGCCAGCAGGTCGATAGCCATAGATACGCAGTATTTT.